Sequencing of this T cell receptor (beta chain) was carried out in a study of shared T cell receptors in the human thymus. Between the trimmed V and J ends, which lost 3 bases and 0 bases, there was a span of 9 bases. CDR1 and CDR2 (germline): SGHVS, FNYEAQ. CDR3 size: 15 residues. This clone appeared once. Assay: immunoSEQ multiplex PCR; the TCRdb copy retains only in-frame clones and omits some. The data show roughly 410,000 clones, with roughly 94% seen just once and about 0.02% held by the top ten. This sequence originates from a human donor. The sample comprised thymocytes. The chain combines TRBV7-6 with TRBJ1-3; D remains unclear. Here the CDR3 DNA reads TGTGCCAGCAGCTTCGGGATCGACTCTGGAAACACCATATATTTT. Translated, it gives CASSFGIDSGNTIYF.